The sequence of this T cell receptor beta chain was determined in a study of blood T cells in healthy people across ages. Germline-derived CDR1 and CDR2 are MNHEY and SVGEGT. The CDR3 is 12 amino acids. Trimming left V 8 bases short and J 12 bases short, with 19 bases between. For the second PCR, which ran for about 6 to 11 cycles, a sample-barcoded 5' primer and a J-beta primer mix were used. Each CDR3 protein is one row after TCRdb ran MiXCR on the 5' RACE reads. The sample carries about 1.5 million distinct CDR3 sequences, approximately 40% recorded once. Sequenced: blood. The V gene is TRBV6-2 or TRBV6-3, the J gene TRBJ1-2, with D possibly being TRBD1 (5 bases). This sequence was found in a woman under 30 in good health. The CDR3 loop reads CASGPYRRGHTF. The CDR3 region has the DNA TGTGCCAGCGGGCCCTACAGGAGAGGCCACACCTTC.